This TCR beta chain was identified in a study of Tregs in tolerant kidney transplant recipients. Broader study findings: Activated donor B cell expansion appeared to reveal the most relevant donor-specific TCRbeta repertoire. For some patients, primers changed over time, blocking nucleotide-level comparison.

Regarding this clone: What it recognizes is unknown.

This CDR3 has 16 residues. The V gene's germline CDR1 is SGHNT and CDR2 YYREEE (reference sequence). Deletions cut 1 base from V and 0 bases from J, with 11 bases between. The repertoire was sequenced with immunoSEQ multiplex PCR; TCRdb's copy has only in-frame clones and lacks some. The top ten clones hold 0.35% to 0.55% of a sample with around 98,000 clones, over 85% of them seen once. This clonotype originated in a human donor who received a combined kidney and bone marrow transplant. The chain combines TRBV5-4 with TRBJ1-3, with a possible D match to TRBD1 (5 bases). This specimen was CD4+ T cells from blood, taken before the transplant. The CDR3 DNA follows: TGTGCCAGCAGCTTGACGGCGGGACCCTCTGGAAACACCATATATTTT. Residues: CASSLTAGPSGNTIYF.